This T cell receptor (beta chain) comes out of a study of cytomegalovirus exposure and HLA in healthy donors. Germline loops: CDR1 SEHNR, CDR2 FQNEAQ (reference sequence). Deletions cut 6 bases from V and 5 bases from J, with 10 bases between. This CDR3 has 12 residues. The PCR used 60 Vbeta and 13 Jbeta primers. TCRdb's copy holds only in-frame clones and misses some; the assay was immunoSEQ multiplex PCR. Among about 170,000 clones listed, around 77% were seen once. Study results and caveats: Common viral pathogens (according to a later analysis) appeared linked to several of the most significant clusters. There were some public TCRs occurring in many donors, but most TCR sequences were rare.

The table lists this clone with a few counts. The target antigen is unknown. The origin of this receptor is a woman younger than 45 in good health and CMV-seropositive. Input material: PBMCs. The J gene is TRBJ1-2, the V gene TRBV7-9; the D is unclear. Written as DNA, the CDR3 is TGTGCCAGCAGACTAGAAAGTTATGGCTACACCTTC. Translation: CASRLESYGYTF.